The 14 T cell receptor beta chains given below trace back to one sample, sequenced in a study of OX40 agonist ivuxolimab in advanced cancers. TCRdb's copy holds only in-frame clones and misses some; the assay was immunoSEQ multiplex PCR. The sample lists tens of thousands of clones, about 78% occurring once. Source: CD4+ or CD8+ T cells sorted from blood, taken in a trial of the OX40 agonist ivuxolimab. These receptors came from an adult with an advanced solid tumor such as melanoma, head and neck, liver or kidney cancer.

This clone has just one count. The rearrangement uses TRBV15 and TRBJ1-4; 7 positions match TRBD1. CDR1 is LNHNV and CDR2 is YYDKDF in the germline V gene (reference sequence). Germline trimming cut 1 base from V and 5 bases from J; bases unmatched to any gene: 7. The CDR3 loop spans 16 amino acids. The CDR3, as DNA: TGTGCCACCAGCAGAGCTCCGACAGGGAGAAATGAAAAACTGTTTTTT. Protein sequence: CATSRAPTGRNEKLFF.

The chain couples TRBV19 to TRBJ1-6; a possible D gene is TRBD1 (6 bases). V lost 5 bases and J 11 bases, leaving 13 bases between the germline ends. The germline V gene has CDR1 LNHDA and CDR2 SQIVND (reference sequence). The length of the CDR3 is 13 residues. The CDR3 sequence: CASSFQQGAPLHF. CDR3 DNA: TGTGCCAGTAGTTTTCAACAGGGAGCACCCCTCCACTTT.

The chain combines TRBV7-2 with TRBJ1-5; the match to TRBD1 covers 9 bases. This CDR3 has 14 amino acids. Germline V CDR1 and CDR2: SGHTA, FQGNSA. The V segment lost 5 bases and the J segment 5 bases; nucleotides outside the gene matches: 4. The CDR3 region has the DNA TGTGCCAGCAGCCCCTGGACAGGGGATCAGCCCCAGCATTTT. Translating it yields CASSPWTGDQPQHF.

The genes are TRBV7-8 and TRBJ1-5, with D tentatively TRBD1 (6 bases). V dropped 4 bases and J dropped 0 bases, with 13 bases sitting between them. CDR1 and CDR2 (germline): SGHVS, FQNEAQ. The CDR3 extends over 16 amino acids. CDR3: CASSSNTGYSNQPQHF. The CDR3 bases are TGTGCCAGCAGCTCAAATACAGGGTATAGCAATCAGCCCCAGCATTTT. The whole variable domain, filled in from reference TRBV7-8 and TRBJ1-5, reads GAGVSQSPRYKVAKRGQDVALRCDPISGHVSLFWYQQALGQGPEFLTYFQNEAQLDKSGLPSDRFFAERPEGSVSTLKIQRTQQEDSAVYLCASSSNTGYSNQPQHFGDGTRLSIL.

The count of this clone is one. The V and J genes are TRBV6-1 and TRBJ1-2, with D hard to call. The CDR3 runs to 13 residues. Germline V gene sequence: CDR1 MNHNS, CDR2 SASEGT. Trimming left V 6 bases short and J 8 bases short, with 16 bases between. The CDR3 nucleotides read TGTGCCAGCAGGCCTCCGACCCTCGGGGGCTACACCTTC. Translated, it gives CASRPPTLGGYTF.

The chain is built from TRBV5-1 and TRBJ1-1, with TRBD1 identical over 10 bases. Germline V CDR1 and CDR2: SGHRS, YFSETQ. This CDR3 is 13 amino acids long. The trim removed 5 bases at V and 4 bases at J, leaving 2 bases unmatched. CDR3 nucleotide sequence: TGCGCCAGCAGGGACAGGGGGAGCACTGAAGCTTTCTTT. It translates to CASRDRGSTEAFF. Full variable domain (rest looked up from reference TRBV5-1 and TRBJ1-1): KAGVTQTPRYLIKTRGQQVTLSCSPISGHRSVSWYQQTPGQGLQFLFEYFSETQRNKGNFPGRFSGRQFSNSRSEMNVSTLELGDSALYLCASRDRGSTEAFFGQGTRLTVV.

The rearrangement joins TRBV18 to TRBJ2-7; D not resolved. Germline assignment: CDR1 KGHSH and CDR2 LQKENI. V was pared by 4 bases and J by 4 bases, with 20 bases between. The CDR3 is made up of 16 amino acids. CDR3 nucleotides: TGTGCCAGCTCACTCGCCGTTGGTGCCTTTGATTACGAGCAGTACTTC. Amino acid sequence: CASSLAVGAFDYEQYF. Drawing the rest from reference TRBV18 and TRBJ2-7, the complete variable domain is NAGVMQNPRHLVRRRGQEARLRCSPMKGHSHVYWYRQLPEEGLKFMVYLQKENIIDESGMPKERFSAEFPKEGPSILRIQQVVRGDSAAYFCASSLAVGAFDYEQYFGPGTRLTVT.

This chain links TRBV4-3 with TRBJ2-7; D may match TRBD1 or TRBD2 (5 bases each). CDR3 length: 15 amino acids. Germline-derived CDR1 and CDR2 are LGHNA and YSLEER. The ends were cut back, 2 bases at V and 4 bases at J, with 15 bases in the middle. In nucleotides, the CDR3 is TGCGCCAGCAGCCAAATTGGGGACGGCAAATACGAGCAGTACTTC. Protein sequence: CASSQIGDGKYEQYF.

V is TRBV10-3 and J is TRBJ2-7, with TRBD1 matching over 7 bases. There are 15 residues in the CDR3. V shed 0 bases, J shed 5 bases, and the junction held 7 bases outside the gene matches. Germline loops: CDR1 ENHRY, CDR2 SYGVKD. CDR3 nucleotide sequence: TGTGCCATCAGTGAGTCCCTGGGCAGGGGGAACGAGCAGTACTTC. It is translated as CAISESLGRGNEQYF.

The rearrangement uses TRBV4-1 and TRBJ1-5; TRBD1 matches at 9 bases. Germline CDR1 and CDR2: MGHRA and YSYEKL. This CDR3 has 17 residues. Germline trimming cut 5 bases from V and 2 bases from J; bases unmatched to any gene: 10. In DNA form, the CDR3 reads TGCGCCAGCAGCGGAGAAGGGACAGGGTTTGGCAATCAGCCCCAGCATTTT. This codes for CASSGEGTGFGNQPQHF.

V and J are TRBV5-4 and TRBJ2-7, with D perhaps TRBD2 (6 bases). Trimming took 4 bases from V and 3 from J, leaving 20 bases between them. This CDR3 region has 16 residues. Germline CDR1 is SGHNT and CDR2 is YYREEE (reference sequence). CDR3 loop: CASSAGPGTDLYEQYF. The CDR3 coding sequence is TGTGCCAGCAGCGCGGGACCCGGGACGGACCTCTACGAGCAGTACTTC.

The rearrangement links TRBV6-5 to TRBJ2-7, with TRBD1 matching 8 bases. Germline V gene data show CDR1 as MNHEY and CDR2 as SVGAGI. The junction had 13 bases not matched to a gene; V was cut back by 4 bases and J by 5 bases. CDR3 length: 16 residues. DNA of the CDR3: TGTGCCAGCAGTTCAGAAGTCGGGACAGGCGTCGACGAGCAGTACTTC. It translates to CASSSEVGTGVDEQYF.

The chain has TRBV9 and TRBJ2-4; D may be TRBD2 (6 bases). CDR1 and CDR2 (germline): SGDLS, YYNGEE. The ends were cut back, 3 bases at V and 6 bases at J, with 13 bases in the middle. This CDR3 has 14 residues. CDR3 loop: CASSGGLNLNIQYF. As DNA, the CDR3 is TGTGCCAGCAGCGGGGGACTTAACCTAAACATTCAGTACTTC.

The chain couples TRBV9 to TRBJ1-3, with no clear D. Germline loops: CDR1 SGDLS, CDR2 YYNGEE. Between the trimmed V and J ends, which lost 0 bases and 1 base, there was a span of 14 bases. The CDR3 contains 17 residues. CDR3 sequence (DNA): TGTGCCAGCAGCGTAGATTATGGAGGATTGTCTGGAAACACCATATATTTT. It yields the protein CASSVDYGGLSGNTIYF.